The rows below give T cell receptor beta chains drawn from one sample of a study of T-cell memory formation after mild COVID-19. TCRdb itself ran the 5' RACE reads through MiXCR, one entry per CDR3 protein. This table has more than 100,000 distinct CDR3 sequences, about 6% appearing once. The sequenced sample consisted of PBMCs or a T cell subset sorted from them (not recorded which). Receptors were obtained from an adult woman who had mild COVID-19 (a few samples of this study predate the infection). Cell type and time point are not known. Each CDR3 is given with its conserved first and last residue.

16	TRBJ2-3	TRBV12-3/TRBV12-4	CASSLGGVAGMDTQYF
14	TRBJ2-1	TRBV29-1	CSSVAGGPTPPQFF
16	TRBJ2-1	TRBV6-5	CASTQRHRNGYNEQFF
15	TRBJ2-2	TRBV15	CATSREGLGTGELFF
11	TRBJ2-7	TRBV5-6	CASSLLDEQYF
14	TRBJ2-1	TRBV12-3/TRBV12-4	CASSNSGLYNEQFF
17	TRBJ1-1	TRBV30	CAWRLGQGPPMGTEAFF
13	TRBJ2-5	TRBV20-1	CSARAPPGETQYF
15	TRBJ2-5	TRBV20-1	CSARGDRGQWETQYF
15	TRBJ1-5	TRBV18	CASSPFRADNQPQHF
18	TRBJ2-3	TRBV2	CASSEASSSPSRADTQYF
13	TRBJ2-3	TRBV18	CASSLTIRDTQYF
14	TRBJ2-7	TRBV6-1	CASNAMGHSGTPYF
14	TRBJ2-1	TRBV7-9	CASSFTVSYNEQFF
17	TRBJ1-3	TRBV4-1	CASSQVLDRSSGNTIYF
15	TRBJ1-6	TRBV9	CASSVDNYRNSPLHF
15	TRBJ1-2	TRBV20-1	CSASPPFDRGHGYTF
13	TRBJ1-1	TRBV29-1	CSAMGGGNTEAFF
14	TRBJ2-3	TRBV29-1	CSVGAGLGTDTQYF
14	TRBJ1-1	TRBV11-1	CASSSTDKQSGVFF
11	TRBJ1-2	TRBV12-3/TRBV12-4	CASSSLGGYTF
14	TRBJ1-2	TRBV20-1	CSALKVSGGHGYTF
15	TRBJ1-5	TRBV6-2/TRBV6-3	CASTIGPYSNQPQHF
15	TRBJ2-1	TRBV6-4	CATSVDGGHGGEQFF
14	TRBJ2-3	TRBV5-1	CASGDISAGDTQYF
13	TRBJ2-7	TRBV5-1	CASSFLIDYEQYF
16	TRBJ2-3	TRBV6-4	CASSDSAAGPTDTQYF
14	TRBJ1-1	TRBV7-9	CASSLVSGPTEAFF
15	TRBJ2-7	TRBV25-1	CASRESGSGLYEQYF
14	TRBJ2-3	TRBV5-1	CASSFPDREDTQYF
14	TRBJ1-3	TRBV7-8	CASTRGASGNTIYF
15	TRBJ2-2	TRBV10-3	CAISREGSNTGELFF
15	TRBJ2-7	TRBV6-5	CASSPSGGRIYEQYF
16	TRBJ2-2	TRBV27	CASRLTGGTNTGELFF
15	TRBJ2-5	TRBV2	CASSKRTAAGETQYF
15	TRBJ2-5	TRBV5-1	CASSPGQGGGETQYF
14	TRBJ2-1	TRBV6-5	CASSDRDGYNEQFF
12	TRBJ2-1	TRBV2	CASRLLAGAGFF
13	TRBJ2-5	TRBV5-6	CASSVRDQETQYF
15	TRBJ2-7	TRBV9	CASSVAGGASYEQYF
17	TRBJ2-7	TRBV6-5	CASSYGGPGRADDEQYF
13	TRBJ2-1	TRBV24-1	CATSDRMRDEQFF
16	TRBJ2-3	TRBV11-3	CASSASLTSVSDTQYF
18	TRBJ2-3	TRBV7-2	CASSSPQGRGSSTDTQYF
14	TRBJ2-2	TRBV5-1	CASSTSGNTGELFF
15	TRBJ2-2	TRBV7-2	CASSFGQASTGELFF
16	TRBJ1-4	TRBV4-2	CASSQAGTELNEKLFF
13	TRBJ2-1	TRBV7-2	CASSPDRINEQFF
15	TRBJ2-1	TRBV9	CASSVDPGQYNEQFF
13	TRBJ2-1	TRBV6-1	CASSSGTSNEQFF
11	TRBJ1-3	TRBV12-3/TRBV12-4	CASSTDVTIYF
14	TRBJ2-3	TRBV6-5	CASSSWDRQDTQYF
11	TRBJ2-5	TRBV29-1	CSGTSGASQYF